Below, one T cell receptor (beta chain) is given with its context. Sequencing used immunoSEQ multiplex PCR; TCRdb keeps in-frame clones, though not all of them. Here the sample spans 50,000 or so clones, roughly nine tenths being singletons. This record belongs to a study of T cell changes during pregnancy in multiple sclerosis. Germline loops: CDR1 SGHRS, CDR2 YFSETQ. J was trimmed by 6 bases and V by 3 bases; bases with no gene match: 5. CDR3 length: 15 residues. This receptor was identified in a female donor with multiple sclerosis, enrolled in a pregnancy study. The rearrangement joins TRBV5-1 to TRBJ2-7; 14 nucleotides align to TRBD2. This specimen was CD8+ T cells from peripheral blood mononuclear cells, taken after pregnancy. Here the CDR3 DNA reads TGCGCCAGCAGCTCCACCGGGACTAGCGGGGGCGAGCAGTACTTC. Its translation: CASSSTGTSGGEQYF.